These T cell receptor beta chains were read from a single sample in a study of T-cell memory formation after mild COVID-19. TCRdb called the 5' RACE reads again in MiXCR, with one record for every CDR3 protein. The sample lists about 430,000 distinct CDR3 sequences, under 20% occurring once. The sequencing sample was made of PBMCs or a T cell subset sorted from them (not recorded which). The receptors here all came from a man younger than 35 who had mild COVID-19 (a few samples of this study predate the infection). Cell type and time point are not known. Both conserved end residues are part of each CDR3. The D gene is left open where the match is weak. Some rows mark clone size as missing; the rest say once, few, many or name a class of expanded clone.

TRBV5-1	TRBJ2-7	.	.	TGCGCCAGCAGCCGGGACGGAAACTACGAGCAGTACTTC	CASSRDGNYEQYF
TRBV7-8	TRBJ2-3	once	TRBD1	TGTGCCAGCAGACCTCCGGACAGGGGCACAGATACGCAGTATTTT	CASRPPDRGTDTQYF
TRBV2	TRBJ2-1	few	.	TGTGCCAGCAGTGAAGCGCTTCTAGGTGTTGAGCAGTTCTTC	CASSEALLGVEQFF
TRBV5-6	TRBJ2-3	many	.	TGTGCCAGCAGCTCTCTAGATACGCAGTATTTT	CASSSLDTQYF
TRBV7-7	TRBJ2-3	few	.	TGTGCCAGCAGCCCGGGGGCGGGGCCGGGCTTTCATACGCAGTATTTT	CASSPGAGPGFHTQYF
TRBV7-3	TRBJ2-1	.	TRBD2	TGTGCCAGCAGCTCGATGACTAGCGGCAATGAGCAGTTCTTC	CASSSMTSGNEQFF
TRBV18	TRBJ2-7	few	TRBD2	TGTGCCAGCTCACCGGGCGGGGGGTTCGTCTACGAGCAGTACTTC	CASSPGGGFVYEQYF
TRBV11-2	TRBJ2-5	.	.	TGTGCCAGCAGGATTGAAGTAAGAGAGACCCAGTACTTC	CASRIEVRETQYF
TRBV7-2	TRBJ1-6	.	.	TGTGCCAGCAGCTTAGTAGGTGGGGGCCGTTATTCACCCCTCCACTTT	CASSLVGGGRYSPLHF
TRBV6-5	TRBJ1-2	few	.	TGTGCCAGCAGTTCGGGGGGGGTTGGTTCCTATGGCTACACCTTC	CASSSGGVGSYGYTF
TRBV25-1	TRBJ2-2	.	TRBD2	TGTGCCAGCAGTGTTAGCGGGGGGCGCGGCACCGGGGAGCTGTTTTTT	CASSVSGGRGTGELFF
TRBV7-2	TRBJ2-2	.	.	TGTGCCAGCAGCTTAGTTTCCGGGGGACTCACCGGGGAGCTGTTTTTT	CASSLVSGGLTGELFF
TRBV29-1	TRBJ2-3	.	TRBD2	TGCAGCGTTGAAGGGACTAGCTCGGGCACAGATACGCAGTATTTT	CSVEGTSSGTDTQYF
TRBV7-3	TRBJ2-2	few	TRBD2	TGTGCCAGCAGCTTACTCTCGGTCACTAGCGGGAACACCGGGGAGCTGTTTTTT	CASSLLSVTSGNTGELFF